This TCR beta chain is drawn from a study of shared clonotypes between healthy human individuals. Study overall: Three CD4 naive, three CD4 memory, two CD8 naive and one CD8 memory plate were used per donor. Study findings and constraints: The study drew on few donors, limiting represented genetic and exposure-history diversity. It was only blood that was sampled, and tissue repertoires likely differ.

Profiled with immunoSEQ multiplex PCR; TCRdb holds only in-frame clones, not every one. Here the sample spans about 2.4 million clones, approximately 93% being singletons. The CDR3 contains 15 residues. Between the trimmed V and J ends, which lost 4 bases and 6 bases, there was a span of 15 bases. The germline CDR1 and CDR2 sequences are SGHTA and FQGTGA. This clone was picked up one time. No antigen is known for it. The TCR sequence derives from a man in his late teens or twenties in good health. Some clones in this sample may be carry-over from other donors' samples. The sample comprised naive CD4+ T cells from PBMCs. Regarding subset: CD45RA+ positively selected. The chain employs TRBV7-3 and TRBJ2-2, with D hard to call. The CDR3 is CASSSGRRPAGELFF. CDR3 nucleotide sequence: TGTGCCAGCAGCTCCGGACGTAGGCCGGCCGGGGAGCTGTTTTTT.